This is a list of T cell receptor beta chains from one sample in a study of human T cells and chemical hapten exposure. TCRdb itself ran the RACE reads through MiXCR, one entry per CDR3 protein. Among approximately 95,000 distinct CDR3 sequences, roughly 10% were seen once, and the ten largest hold roughly 3%. The material was whole blood, obtained in connection with sensitization to the hapten diphenylcyclopropenone (DPC). These receptors all come from a middle-aged woman with alopecia areata. Some clones in this sample may be carry-over from other donors' samples. The CDR3 runs from the conserved cysteine through the conserved F or W. A D gene is named only where the DNA matches it firmly. Some rows have no size entry. The others give once, few or many, or a class for an expanded clone.

D gene | J gene | V gene | clone size | CDR3 length | CDR3 protein | CDR3 DNA
TRBD1 | TRBJ2-2 | TRBV2 | few | 14 | CASKLDRVTGELFF | TGTGCCAGCAAGCTGGACAGGGTAACCGGGGAGCTGTTTTTT
NA | TRBJ1-2 | TRBV6-2/TRBV6-3 | many | 16 | CASSYSVSGTNYGYTF | TGTGCCAGCAGTTACTCGGTTTCGGGGACTAACTATGGCTACACCTTC
TRBD1 | TRBJ2-7 | TRBV4-3 | many | 15 | CASSQGSLTGTEQYF | TGCGCCAGCAGCCAAGGGTCCCTGACAGGGACCGAGCAGTACTTC
NA | TRBJ2-5 | TRBV7-2 | many | 13 | CASSPAVRETQYF | TGTGCCAGCAGCCCCGCCGTGAGGGAGACCCAGTACTTC
NA | TRBJ1-3 | TRBV12-3/TRBV12-4 | NA | 12 | CASSFSGNTIYF | TGTGCCAGCAGTTTTAGCGGAAACACCATATATTTT
TRBD2 | TRBJ2-3 | TRBV11-2 | NA | 16 | CASSLRLAGGTDTQYF | TGTGCCAGCAGCCTCCGACTAGCGGGAGGCACAGATACGCAGTATTTT
TRBD1 | TRBJ2-6 | TRBV7-2 | NA | 18 | CASLNLLGTGAGANVLTF | TGTGCCAGCCTTAACCTTCTGGGGACAGGGGCTGGGGCCAACGTCCTGACTTTC
TRBD2 | TRBJ2-5 | TRBV28 | many | 12 | CASSSGKETQYF | TGTGCCAGCAGTAGCGGGAAAGAGACCCAGTACTTC
TRBD2 | TRBJ2-4 | TRBV10-3 | few | 13 | CAISLTSGNIQYF | TGTGCCATCAGCCTGACTAGCGGGAACATTCAGTACTTC
NA | TRBJ2-7 | TRBV7-2 | few | 13 | CASSSGVINEQYF | TGTGCCAGCAGCTCAGGGGTGATTAACGAGCAGTACTTC
NA | TRBJ2-3 | TRBV6-5 | many | 13 | CASSPPGRFTQYF | TGTGCCAGCAGTCCACCGGGGCGCTTCACGCAGTATTTT
TRBD2 | TRBJ2-1 | TRBV6-2/TRBV6-3 | NA | 19 | CASSYTASLAGGTVNEQFF | TGTGCCAGCAGTTACACCGCCAGTCTAGCGGGGGGAACGGTGAATGAGCAGTTCTTC
NA | TRBJ2-1 | TRBV9 | many | 14 | CASSGPGLGHEQFF | TGTGCCAGCAGCGGACCGGGACTTGGGCATGAGCAGTTCTTC
NA | TRBJ1-1 | TRBV7-2 | NA | 13 | CASSLPGGTEAFF | TGTGCCAGCAGCTTACCGGGGGGCACTGAAGCTTTCTTT
NA | TRBJ2-1 | TRBV3-1 | NA | 15 | CASSQDLAGANEQFF | TGTGCCAGCAGCCAAGATTTGGCGGGGGCAAATGAGCAGTTCTTC
NA | TRBJ2-2 | TRBV9 | many | 16 | CASSVVGVLHTGELFF | TGTGCCAGCAGCGTAGTAGGGGTCCTTCACACCGGGGAGCTGTTTTTT
NA | TRBJ2-6 | TRBV15 | few | 14 | CATSPISGANVLTF | TGTGCCACCAGCCCCATCTCTGGGGCCAACGTCCTGACTTTC
NA | TRBJ1-1 | TRBV19 | few | 16 | CASSIKRGEYDTEAFF | TGTGCCAGTAGTATAAAGAGGGGAGAGTACGACACTGAAGCTTTCTTT
TRBD2 | TRBJ2-3 | TRBV10-3 | many | 16 | CATSGVAGGSTDTQYF | TGTGCCACCTCCGGGGTAGCGGGGGGTAGCACAGATACGCAGTATTTT
NA | TRBJ1-1 | TRBV4-3 | NA | 14 | CASSQVGMGTEAFF | TGCGCCAGCAGCCAAGTGGGGATGGGCACTGAAGCTTTCTTT